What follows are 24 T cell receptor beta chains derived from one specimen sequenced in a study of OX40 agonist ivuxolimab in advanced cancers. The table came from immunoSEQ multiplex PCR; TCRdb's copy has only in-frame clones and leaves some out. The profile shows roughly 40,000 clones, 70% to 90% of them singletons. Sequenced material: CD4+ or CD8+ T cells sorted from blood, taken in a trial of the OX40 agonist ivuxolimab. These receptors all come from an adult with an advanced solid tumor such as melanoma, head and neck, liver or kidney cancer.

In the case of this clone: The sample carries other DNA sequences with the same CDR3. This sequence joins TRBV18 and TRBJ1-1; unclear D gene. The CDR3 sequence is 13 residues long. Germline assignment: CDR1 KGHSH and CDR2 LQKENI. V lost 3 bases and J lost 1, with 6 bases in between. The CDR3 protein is CASSPGRNTEAFF. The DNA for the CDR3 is TGTGCCAGCTCACCTGGGCGGAACACTGAAGCTTTCTTT.

DNA for the CDR3: TGTGCCAGCAGTTCGGCCCCTTCGAACACCGGGGAGCTGTTTTTT. This translates into CASSSAPSNTGELFF. V gene TRBV6-6 combines with J gene TRBJ2-2, with unresolved D. Trimming shortened V by 4 bases and J by 0 bases, and 9 bases separated the two germline ends. CDR1 is MNHNY and CDR2 is SVGAGI in the germline V gene (reference sequence). This CDR3 is built from 15 residues.

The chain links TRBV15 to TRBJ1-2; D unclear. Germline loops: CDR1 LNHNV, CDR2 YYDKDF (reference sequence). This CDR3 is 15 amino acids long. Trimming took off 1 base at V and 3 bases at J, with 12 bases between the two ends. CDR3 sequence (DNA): TGTGCCACCAGCAGAGGGAGGCCTCAAGACTATGGCTACACCTTC. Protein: CATSRGRPQDYGYTF.

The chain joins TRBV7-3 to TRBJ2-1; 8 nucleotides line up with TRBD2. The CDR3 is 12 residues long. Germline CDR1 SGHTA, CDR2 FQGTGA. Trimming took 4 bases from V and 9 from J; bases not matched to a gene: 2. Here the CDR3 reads CASSSRGGEQFF. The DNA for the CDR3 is TGTGCCAGCAGCTCCCGGGGGGGTGAGCAGTTCTTC.

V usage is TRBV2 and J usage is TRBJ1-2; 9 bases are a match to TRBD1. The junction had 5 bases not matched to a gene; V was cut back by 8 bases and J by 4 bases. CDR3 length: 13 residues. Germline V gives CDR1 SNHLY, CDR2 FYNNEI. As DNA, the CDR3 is TGTGCCAGCCGGGACAGGGCGACCTATGGCTACACCTTC. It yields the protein CASRDRATYGYTF.

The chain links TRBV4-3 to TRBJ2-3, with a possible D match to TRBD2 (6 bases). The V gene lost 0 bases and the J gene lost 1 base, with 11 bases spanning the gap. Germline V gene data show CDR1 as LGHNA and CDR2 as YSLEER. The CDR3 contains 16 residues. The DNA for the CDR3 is TGCGCCAGCAGCCAAGAATCGGCTAGCGGCACAGATACGCAGTATTTT. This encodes CASSQESASGTDTQYF.

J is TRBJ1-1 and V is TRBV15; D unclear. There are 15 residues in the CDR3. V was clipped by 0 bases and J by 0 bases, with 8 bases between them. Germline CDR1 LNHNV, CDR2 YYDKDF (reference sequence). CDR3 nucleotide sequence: TGTGCCACCAGCAGAGATGTCCGAATGAACACTGAAGCTTTCTTT. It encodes CATSRDVRMNTEAFF.

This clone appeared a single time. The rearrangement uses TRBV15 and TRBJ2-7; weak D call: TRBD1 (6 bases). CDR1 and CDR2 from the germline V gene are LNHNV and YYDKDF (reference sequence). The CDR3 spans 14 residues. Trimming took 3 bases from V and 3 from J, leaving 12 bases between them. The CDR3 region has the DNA TGTGCCACCAGCAGGGACAGATTAGACTACGAGCAGTACTTC. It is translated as CATSRDRLDYEQYF.

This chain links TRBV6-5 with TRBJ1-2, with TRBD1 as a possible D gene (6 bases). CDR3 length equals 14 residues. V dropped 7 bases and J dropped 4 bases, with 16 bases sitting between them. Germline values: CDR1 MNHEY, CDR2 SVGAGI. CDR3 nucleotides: TGTGCCAGCAACCCGACAGGAGAAGGCTATGGCTACACCTTC. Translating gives CASNPTGEGYGYTF.

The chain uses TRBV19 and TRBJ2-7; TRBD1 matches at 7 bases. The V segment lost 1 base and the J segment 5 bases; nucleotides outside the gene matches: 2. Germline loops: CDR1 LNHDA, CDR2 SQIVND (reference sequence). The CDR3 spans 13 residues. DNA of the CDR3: TGTGCCAGTAGTATAGGACAGGGTGACGAGCAGTACTTC. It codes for CASSIGQGDEQYF.

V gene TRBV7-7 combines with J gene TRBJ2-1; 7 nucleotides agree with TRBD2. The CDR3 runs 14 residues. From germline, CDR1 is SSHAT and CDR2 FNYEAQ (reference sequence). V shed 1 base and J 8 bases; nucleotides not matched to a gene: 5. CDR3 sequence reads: CASSLGTSGYEQFF. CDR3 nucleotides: TGTGCCAGCAGCTTAGGGACTAGTGGGTATGAGCAGTTCTTC.

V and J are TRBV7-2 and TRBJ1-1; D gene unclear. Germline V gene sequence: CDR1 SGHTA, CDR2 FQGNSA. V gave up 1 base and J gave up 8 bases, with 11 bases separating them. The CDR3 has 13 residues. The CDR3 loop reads CASSLGFSREAFF. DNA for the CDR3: TGTGCCAGCAGCTTAGGTTTTAGCCGAGAAGCTTTCTTT.

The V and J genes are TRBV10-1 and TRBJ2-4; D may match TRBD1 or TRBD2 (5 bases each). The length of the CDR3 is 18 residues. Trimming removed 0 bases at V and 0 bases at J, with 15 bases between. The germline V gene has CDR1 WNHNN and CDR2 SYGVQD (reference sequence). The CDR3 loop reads CASSESHGDPLAKNIQYF. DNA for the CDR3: TGCGCCAGCAGTGAGTCGCATGGGGACCCACTAGCCAAAAACATTCAGTACTTC.

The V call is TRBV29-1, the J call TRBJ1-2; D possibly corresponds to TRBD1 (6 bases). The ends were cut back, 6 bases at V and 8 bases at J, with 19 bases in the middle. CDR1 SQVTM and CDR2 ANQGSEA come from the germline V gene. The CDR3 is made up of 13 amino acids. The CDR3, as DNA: TGCAGCGTCGTAAGGGGGGGCCCGAGGGGCTACACCTTC. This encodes CSVVRGGPRGYTF.

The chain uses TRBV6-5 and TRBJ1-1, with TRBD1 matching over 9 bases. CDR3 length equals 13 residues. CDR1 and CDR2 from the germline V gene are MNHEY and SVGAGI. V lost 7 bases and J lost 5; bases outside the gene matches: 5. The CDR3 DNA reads TGTGCCAGCACCGACAGGGGGAATACTGAAGCTTTCTTT. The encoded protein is CASTDRGNTEAFF.

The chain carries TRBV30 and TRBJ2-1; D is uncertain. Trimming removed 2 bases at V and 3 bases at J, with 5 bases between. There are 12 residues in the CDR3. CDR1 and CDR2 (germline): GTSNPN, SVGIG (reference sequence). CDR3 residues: CAWSPSYNEQFF. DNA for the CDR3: TGTGCCTGGAGTCCCAGCTACAATGAGCAGTTCTTC.

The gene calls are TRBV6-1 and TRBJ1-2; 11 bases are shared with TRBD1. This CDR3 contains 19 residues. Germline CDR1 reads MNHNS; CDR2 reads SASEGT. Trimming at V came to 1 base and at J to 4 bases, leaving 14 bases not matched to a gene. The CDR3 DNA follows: TGTGCCAGCAGTGAAGTGGGCGGTACAATGGGGACAGGGGGCTATGGCTACACCTTC. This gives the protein CASSEVGGTMGTGGYGYTF.

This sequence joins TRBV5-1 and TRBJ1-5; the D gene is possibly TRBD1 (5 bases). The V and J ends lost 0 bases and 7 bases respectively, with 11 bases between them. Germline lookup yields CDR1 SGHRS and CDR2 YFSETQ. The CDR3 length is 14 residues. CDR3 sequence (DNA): TGCGCCAGCAGCTTGGAGGGAGGGGTCCAGCCCCAGCATTTT. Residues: CASSLEGGVQPQHF.

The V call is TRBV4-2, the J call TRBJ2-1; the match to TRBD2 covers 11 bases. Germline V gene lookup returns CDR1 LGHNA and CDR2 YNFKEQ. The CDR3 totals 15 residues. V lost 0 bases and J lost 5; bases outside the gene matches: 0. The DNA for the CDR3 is TGTGCCAGCAGCCAAGAACTAGCGGGAGACAATGAGCAGTTCTTC. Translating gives CASSQELAGDNEQFF.

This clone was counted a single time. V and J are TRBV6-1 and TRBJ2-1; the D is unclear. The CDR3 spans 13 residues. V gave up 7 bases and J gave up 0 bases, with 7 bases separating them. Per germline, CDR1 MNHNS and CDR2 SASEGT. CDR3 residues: CASIYLSYNEQFF. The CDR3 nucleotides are TGTGCCAGCATCTACCTCTCCTACAATGAGCAGTTCTTC.

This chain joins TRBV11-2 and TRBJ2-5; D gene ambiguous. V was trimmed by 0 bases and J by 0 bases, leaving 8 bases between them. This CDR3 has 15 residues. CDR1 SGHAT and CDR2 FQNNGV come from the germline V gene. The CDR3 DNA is TGTGCCAGCAGCTTAGAGGCCCCGTACCAAGAGACCCAGTACTTC. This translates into CASSLEAPYQETQYF.

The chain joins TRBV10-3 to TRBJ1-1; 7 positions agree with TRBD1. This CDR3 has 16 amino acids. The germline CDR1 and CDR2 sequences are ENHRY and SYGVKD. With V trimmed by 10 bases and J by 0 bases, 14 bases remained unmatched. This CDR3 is CATLTGKGGMNTEAFF. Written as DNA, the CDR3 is TGTGCCACCTTGACAGGGAAAGGGGGCATGAACACTGAAGCTTTCTTT.

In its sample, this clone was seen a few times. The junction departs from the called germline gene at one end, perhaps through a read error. This CDR3 is CASSSTVNAGELFF. As DNA, the CDR3 is TGTGCCAGCAGCTCGACAGTGAACGCCGGGGAGCTGTTTTTT. The V call is TRBV7-8, the J call TRBJ2-2, with a weak D call TRBD1 (5 bases). Germline lookup yields CDR1 SGHVS and CDR2 FQNEAQ. This CDR3 is built from 14 residues.

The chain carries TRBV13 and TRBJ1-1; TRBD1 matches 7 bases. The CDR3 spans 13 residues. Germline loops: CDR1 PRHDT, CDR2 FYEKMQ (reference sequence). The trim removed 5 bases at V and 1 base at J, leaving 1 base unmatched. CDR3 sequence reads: CASSRTGNTEAFF. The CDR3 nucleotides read TGTGCCAGCAGCCGGACAGGGAACACTGAAGCTTTCTTT.